This T cell receptor (beta chain) came from a study of T cells in Graves' hyperthyroidism and ophthalmopathy. Study summary: Pretreatment peripheral blood was obtained at initial diagnosis. Study conclusions and caveats: Researchers found most expanded thyroid clonotypes above 0.001 in blood as well.

The germline V and J ends were trimmed by 4 bases and 6 bases, with 10 bases remaining between them. This CDR3 contains 13 residues. RNA transcripts gave rise to amplified TCR beta CDR3 regions. The HTBI primer set was used in a first-round RT-PCR of the TCR CDR3. TCRdb processed the multiplex PCR reads anew with MiXCR; each CDR3 protein has one entry. This sample has some 180,000 distinct CDR3 sequences, with 17% found just once. This clonotype was counted at least ten times. Its antigen is currently unknown. Patients with uncontrolled infections, other autoimmune diseases, pregnancy or lactation were excluded.

This TCR derives from a woman in her forties or fifties with Graves' hyperthyroidism. The chain links TRBV12-3 or TRBV12-4 to TRBJ1-5; possibly TRBD1 for D (5 bases). The specimen was blood. This CDR3 is CASSWAGRQPQHF. CDR3 DNA: TGTGCCAGCAGTTGGGCAGGGCGTCAGCCCCAGCATTTT.